The subject of this entry is one T cell receptor beta chain. Its antigen is as yet unknown. The sample originates from a study of cytomegalovirus exposure and HLA in healthy donors. Overall study results and limits: The tendency of first-cohort TCR clusters to co-occur in the 100 to 150 validation repertoires emerged from a later analysis. Overall, 164 TCR beta chains were annotated as cytomegalovirus-associated. While the bulk of TCR sequences proved rare, some public TCRs turned up in many donors.

The donors were in the roughly 120-subject validation cohort, distinct from the approximately 670-subject first cohort. Measured with immunoSEQ multiplex PCR; TCRdb has only the in-frame clones, and not every one. The sample has 97,000 or so clones; about 95% are singletons. CDR1 and CDR2 from the germline V gene are KGHSH and LQKENI. This CDR3 contains 14 residues. Trimming took off 3 bases at V and 8 bases at J, with 13 bases between the two ends. The source of this sequence is a woman in her late teens or twenties in good health and CMV-seronegative. The rearrangement joins TRBV18 to TRBJ1-4; D is unclear. The sample consisted of PBMCs. The CDR3 is CASSPRGQEEKLFF. DNA for the CDR3: TGTGCCAGCTCACCCCGAGGGCAGGAAGAAAAACTGTTTTTT.